The 19 T cell receptor beta chains presented below share a single source sample, sequenced in a study of blood T cell repertoires in COVID-19. Measured with immunoSEQ multiplex PCR; TCRdb has only the in-frame clones, and not every one. The sample contains some 28,000 clones, roughly three quarters of which appear only once. The material sequenced was peripheral blood. Every receptor here comes from a man aged 65-85 years with acute or convalescent COVID-19.

Concerning this clone itself: This likely stems from a read error, as it lies one base from a far larger clone. V usage is TRBV7-6 and J usage is TRBJ2-2, with 11 bases fitting TRBD2. The germline gives CDR1 SGHVS, CDR2 FNYEAQ. The CDR3 length is 16 residues. This CDR3 is CASRKLAGDNTGELLF. Written as DNA, the CDR3 is TGTGCCAGCAGAAAACTAGCGGGAGACAACACCGGGGAGCTGTTGTTT.

This clone occurred a few times. The J gene is TRBJ1-2, the V gene TRBV2; D is possibly TRBD1 (6 bases). V dropped 1 base and J dropped 8 bases, with 11 bases sitting between them. Germline V gene sequence: CDR1 SNHLY, CDR2 FYNNEI. The CDR3 is made up of 13 amino acids. The CDR3 reads CASSEVRGYGYTF. In nucleotides, the CDR3 is TGTGCCAGCAGTGAAGTCAGGGGCTACGGCTACACCTTC. Full variable domain (remainder filled in from reference TRBV2 and TRBJ1-2): EPEVTQTPSHQVTQMGQEVILRCVPISNHLYFYWYRQILGQKVEFLVSFYNNEISEKSEIFDDQFSVERPDGSNFTLKIRSTKLEDSAMYFCASSEVRGYGYTFGSGTRLTVV.

J is TRBJ2-3 and V is TRBV28, with no clear D. This CDR3 has 14 amino acids. Germline V gene lookup returns CDR1 MDHEN and CDR2 SYDVKM. The V gene lost 7 bases and the J gene lost 4 bases, with 15 bases spanning the gap. The CDR3 DNA is TGTGCCAGCACGGTGGAGTCTCCTCCAGATACGCAGTATTTT. Residues: CASTVESPPDTQYF.

The V gene is TRBV27, the J gene TRBJ1-4; D is uncertain. Trimming pared 1 base from V and 8 bases from J, leaving 14 bases between. Looked up from germline, CDR1 is MNHEY and CDR2 is SMNVEV (reference sequence). The CDR3 has 15 residues. The CDR3 loop is CASSLLTSGSEKLFF. CDR3 nucleotides: TGTGCCAGCAGTTTATTGACGTCAGGCAGCGAAAAACTGTTTTTT.

This clone came up once. The chain links TRBV3-1 (or the pseudogene TRBV3-2) to TRBJ2-5; 14 bases match TRBD2. The V gene's germline CDR1 is LGHDT and CDR2 YNNKEL (reference sequence). The CDR3 loop spans 16 amino acids. J gave up 4 bases and V 7 bases, and 8 bases lay outside the gene matches. In DNA form, the CDR3 reads TGTGCCAGCACTCCGGGACTAGCGGGGGAAGGAGAGACCCAGTACTTC. Translated: CASTPGLAGEGETQYF.

The chain uses TRBV12-3 or TRBV12-4 and TRBJ1-1, with D unresolved. The CDR3 loop spans 11 amino acids. The germline V and J ends were trimmed by 3 bases and 8 bases, with 7 bases remaining between them. The CDR3 loop is CASSFRREAFF. CDR3 bases: TGTGCCAGCAGTTTTCGCAGGGAAGCTTTCTTT.

V is TRBV12-3 or TRBV12-4 and J is TRBJ1-6, with a tentative D call TRBD1 (6 bases). Between the trimmed V and J ends, which lost 6 bases and 6 bases, there was a span of 9 bases. The CDR3 extends over 13 amino acids. CDR3 coding DNA: TGTGCCAGCAGGACAGGTAGTAATTCACCCCTCCACTTT. This gives the protein CASRTGSNSPLHF.

The chain joins TRBV3-1 (or the pseudogene TRBV3-2) to TRBJ1-4; D ambiguous. This CDR3 spans 15 amino acids. Germline CDR1 is LGHDT and CDR2 is YNNKEL (reference sequence). The germline V and J ends were trimmed by 4 bases and 1 base, with 10 bases remaining between them. The CDR3 coding sequence is TGTGCCAGCAGCCTGTTACTCGGAACTAATGAAAAACTGTTTTTT. Amino acid sequence: CASSLLLGTNEKLFF.

V is TRBV9 and J is TRBJ2-1; possibly TRBD2 for D (5 bases). CDR3 length: 15 residues. Germline values: CDR1 SGDLS, CDR2 YYNGEE. The V end lost 4 bases, the J end lost 0 bases, and 11 bases lay between the germline ends. The CDR3, as DNA: TGTGCCAGCAGCCCTGGACTCCACTCCTACAATGAGCAGTTCTTC. Protein product: CASSPGLHSYNEQFF.

This clone occurred many times. The V call is TRBV7-2, the J call TRBJ1-6; TRBD1 aligns across 8 bases. V was clipped by 7 bases and J by 14 bases; unmatched bases: 13. Germline V lookup: CDR1 SGHTA, CDR2 FQGNSA. The CDR3 length is 14 residues. The CDR3: CASTPDRVKSTLHF. The CDR3 region has the DNA TGTGCCAGCACTCCGGACAGGGTGAAGTCTACCCTCCACTTT.

The chain joins TRBV4-3 to TRBJ2-1; a weak D match, TRBD2 (5 bases). The V gene's germline CDR1 is LGHNA and CDR2 YSLEER. V was shortened by 0 bases and J by 2 bases, with 8 bases between the two germline ends. The CDR3 loop spans 15 amino acids. The CDR3 coding sequence is TGCGCCAGCAGCCAAGACGCCGGGACCTACAATGAGCAGTTCTTC. It encodes CASSQDAGTYNEQFF.

The chain has TRBV4-3 and TRBJ2-3; D ambiguous. CDR1 is LGHNA, CDR2 YSLEER, per germline. Trimming stripped 1 base from V and 2 bases from J, with 7 bases between. The CDR3 has 14 amino acids. The CDR3 bases are TGCGCCAGCAGCCAAGGCCCAGACACAGATACGCAGTATTTT. Protein: CASSQGPDTDTQYF.

This sequence joins TRBV3-1 (or the pseudogene TRBV3-2) and TRBJ1-2; 7 nucleotides line up with TRBD1. The CDR3 covers 16 residues. Germline trimming cut 5 bases from V and 7 bases from J; bases unmatched to any gene: 16. Germline loops: CDR1 LGHDT, CDR2 YNNKEL (reference sequence). The CDR3 loop is CASSSSDRESLSGYTF. CDR3 nucleotide sequence: TGTGCCAGCAGCTCGTCCGACAGGGAGTCTTTGTCTGGCTACACCTTC.

This rearrangement joins TRBV7-2 to TRBJ1-2; possibly TRBD1 for D (6 bases). The CDR3 spans 14 residues. CDR1 and CDR2 from the germline V gene are SGHTA and FQGNSA. V was pared by 5 bases and J by 8 bases, with 18 bases between. The CDR3 is CASSQFTGIDGYTF. The CDR3 DNA sequence: TGTGCCAGCAGCCAGTTCACAGGGATAGACGGCTACACCTTC.

The CDR3 here is CASSFTVLTGELFF. CDR3 bases: TGTGCCAGCAGTTTTACAGTACTCACCGGGGAGCTGTTTTTT. The chain has TRBV27 and TRBJ2-2, with unresolved D. The CDR3 covers 14 residues. The V end lost 3 bases, the J end lost 4 bases, and 9 bases lay between the germline ends. The germline V gene encodes CDR1 MNHEY and CDR2 SMNVEV (reference sequence).

The rearrangement links TRBV11-2 to TRBJ2-7; 9 bases are shared with TRBD1. CDR3 length equals 14 residues. Trimming at V came to 5 bases and at J to 6 bases, leaving 8 bases not matched to a gene. Germline V gene data show CDR1 as SGHAT and CDR2 as FQNNGV. The CDR3 loop is CASSRQGGTGEQYF. CDR3 coding DNA: TGTGCCAGCAGCCGACAGGGGGGAACGGGCGAGCAGTACTTC.

This chain links TRBV7-2 with TRBJ1-2; possible D gene TRBD1, 6 bases. This CDR3 has 14 residues. Germline V gene sequence: CDR1 SGHTA, CDR2 FQGNSA. V was shortened by 5 bases and J by 8 bases, with 18 bases between the two germline ends. The CDR3 coding sequence is TGTGCCAGCAGCCCTTACCGGACAGTCGACGGCTACACCTTC. It specifies CASSPYRTVDGYTF. Full variable domain (rest looked up from reference TRBV7-2 and TRBJ1-2): GAGVSQSPSNKVTEKGKDVELRCDPISGHTALYWYRQSLGQGLEFLIYFQGNSAPDKSGLPSDRFSAERTGGSVSTLTIQRTQQEDSAVYLCASSPYRTVDGYTFGSGTRLTVV.

The chain uses TRBV27 and TRBJ1-1; D gene ambiguous. The CDR3 extends over 12 amino acids. Germline-derived CDR1 and CDR2 are MNHEY and SMNVEV (reference sequence). V gave up 4 bases and J gave up 6 bases, with 9 bases separating them. CDR3 in amino acids: CASSSSVAEAFF. For the CDR3, the DNA is TGTGCCAGCAGTTCTAGTGTCGCTGAAGCTTTCTTT.

J is TRBJ2-7 and V is TRBV28; possible D gene TRBD1, 5 bases. With 9 bases removed from V and 7 bases from J, the gap between germline ends came to 19 bases. Per the germline V gene, CDR1 is MDHEN and CDR2 is SYDVKM. CDR3 length: 13 amino acids. CDR3 DNA sequence: TGTGCCAGATCACAGGCACCCCTAGGAGAGCAGTACTTC. This codes for CARSQAPLGEQYF.